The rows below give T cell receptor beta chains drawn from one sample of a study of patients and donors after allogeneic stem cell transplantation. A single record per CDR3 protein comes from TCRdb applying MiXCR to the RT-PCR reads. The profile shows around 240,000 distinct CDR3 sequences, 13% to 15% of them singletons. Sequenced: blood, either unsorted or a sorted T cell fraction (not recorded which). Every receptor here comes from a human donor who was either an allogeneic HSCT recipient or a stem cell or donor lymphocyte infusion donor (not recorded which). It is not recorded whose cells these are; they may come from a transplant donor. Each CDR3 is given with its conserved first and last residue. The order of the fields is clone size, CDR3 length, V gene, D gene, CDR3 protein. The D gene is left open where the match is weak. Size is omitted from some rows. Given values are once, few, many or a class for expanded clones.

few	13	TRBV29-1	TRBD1	CSVETGQGSGYTF
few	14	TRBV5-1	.	CASSPYLSPGELFF
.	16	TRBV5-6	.	CASSLNLGVATGELFF
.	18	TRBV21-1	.	CASSKRLAGGPLLNEQFF
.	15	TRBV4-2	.	CASSQEGSGQGMGPF
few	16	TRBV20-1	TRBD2	CSVDPLAGGATDTQYF
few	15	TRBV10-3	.	CAISESNRNNQPQHF
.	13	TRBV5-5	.	CASSSGWVTEAFF
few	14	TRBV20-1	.	CSATGGRSSDTQYF
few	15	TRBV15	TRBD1	CATSREYGQGVEAFF
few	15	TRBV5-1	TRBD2	CASSEGGDLTGELFF
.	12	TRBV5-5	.	CASSWGTGELFF
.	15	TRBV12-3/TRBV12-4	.	CASKLNADITDTQYF
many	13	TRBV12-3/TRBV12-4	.	CANKRGSNTEAFF
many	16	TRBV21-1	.	CASTRTSGTGANVLTF
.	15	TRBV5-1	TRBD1	CASSSIPGTDYEQYF
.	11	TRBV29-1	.	CSVEDNTEAFF
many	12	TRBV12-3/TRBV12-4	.	CASTSTEYEQYF
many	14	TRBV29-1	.	CSVELATYQETQYF
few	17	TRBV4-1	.	CASSQEGGGYSGNTIYF
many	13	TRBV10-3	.	CAISEGDSYEQYF
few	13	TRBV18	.	CASSPALTGELFF
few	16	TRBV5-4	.	CASSLPVLKGGETQYF
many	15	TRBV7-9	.	CASSLEAIRGETQYF
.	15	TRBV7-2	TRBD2	CASSPLAGGLNEQFF
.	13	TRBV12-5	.	CASGPGTEETQYF
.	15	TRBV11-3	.	CASSQAGTPGNTIYF
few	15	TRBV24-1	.	CATSDRAGRFNEQFF
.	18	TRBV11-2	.	CASSLGDRSGPDTGELFF
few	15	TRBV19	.	CASNPGEMSTDTQYF
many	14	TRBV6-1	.	CASNQRVTNQPQHF
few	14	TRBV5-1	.	CASSRQAGQETQYF
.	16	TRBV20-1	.	CSAKSPNTGFTTEAFF
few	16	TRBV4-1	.	CASSQELGGRNYGYTF
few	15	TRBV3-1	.	CASSQDGRGTNEQFF
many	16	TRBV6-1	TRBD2	CASSRSRPAGVPEQFF
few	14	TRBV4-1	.	CASSQTGTYNEQFF
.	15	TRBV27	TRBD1	CASSLRGRSNQPQHF
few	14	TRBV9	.	CASSPRGGGSGYTF
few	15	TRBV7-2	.	CASSRGGPSNQPQHF
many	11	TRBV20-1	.	CSAIHDSEQFF
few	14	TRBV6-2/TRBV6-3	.	CASSRRGDLAEAFF
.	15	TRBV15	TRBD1	CATSSYRGTLYEQYF
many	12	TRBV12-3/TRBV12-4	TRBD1	CATDRVGNTIYF
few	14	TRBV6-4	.	CASSGSGQGGGYTF
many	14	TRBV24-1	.	CATSGSHPDYGYTF
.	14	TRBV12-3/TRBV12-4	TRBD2	CASTSSLARETQYF
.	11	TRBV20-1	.	CSARAVTEQYF
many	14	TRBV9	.	CASSPRAREGEQYF
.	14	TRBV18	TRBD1	CASSPSRGNSPLHF
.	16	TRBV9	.	CASSSKVATHGNEQFF